This T cell receptor beta chain came from a study of blood T cells in healthy people across ages. Primers used in a second PCR of about 7 to 12 cycles were a sample-barcoded 5' primer and a J-beta primer mix. A 12-random-nucleotide template-switch adaptor tagged each cDNA molecule. The study obtained at least 2.5 million CDR3-containing paired-end reads from every sample. MiXCR, run by TCRdb on the 5' RACE reads, gives a single entry per CDR3 protein. The sample has 540,000 or so distinct CDR3 sequences, approximately 30% seen once; the top ten hold less than 20%. Staff drew 9 to 10 milliliters of peripheral blood from each donor. Per germline, CDR1 SNHLY and CDR2 FYNNEI. The CDR3 sequence is 14 residues long. The V and J ends lost 7 bases and 8 bases respectively, with 15 bases between them. Findings of the study overall: Naive CD4+ cells and diversity were both higher in long-lived donors than in aged donors.

This clonotype was counted a few times. The antigen is unknown. This sequence was found in a woman in her sixties or seventies in good health. The chain combines TRBV2 with TRBJ1-6; maybe TRBD1 (5 bases). Sequenced input: blood. CDR3 nucleotides: TGTGCCAGCAAAGGAATGGGGACGTATTCACCCCTCCACTTT. As protein: CASKGMGTYSPLHF.